The next 11 T cell receptor beta chains were all read from a single sample in a study of shared clonotypes between healthy human individuals (dated by TCRdb to the early 2020s). To prepare the library, the immunoSEQ multiplex PCR assay was applied. TCRdb carries this immuneACCESS record with in-frame sequences only. Its versions omit some clonotypes, under half of them owing to an unresolved V gene in the studies checked, with the rest unexplained. The sample includes 2.5 million or so clones, with just over 90% observed a single time. About 0.13% of the sample rests with the top ten. Sequencing was performed on naive CD4+ T cells sorted from blood. The sample's cell subset or site, from its label and the paper: CD45RA+ positively selected. The receptors derive from a man between 18 and 29 years old in good health.

The chain has TRBV6-1 and TRBJ1-6; no clear D gene. The CDR3 extends over 17 amino acids. The germline CDR1 and CDR2 sequences are MNHNS and SASEGT. V gave up 0 bases and J gave up 0 bases, with 9 bases separating them. The chain's CDR3 is CASSEASGASYNSPLHF. The CDR3 coding sequence is TGTGCCAGCAGTGAAGCGTCAGGAGCCTCCTATAATTCACCCCTCCACTTT.

The chain combines TRBV4-3 with TRBJ2-1, with D tentatively TRBD1 (5 bases). CDR3 size: 16 residues. Per germline, CDR1 LGHNA and CDR2 YSLEER. The V end was cut by 5 bases, the J end by 4 bases, with 18 bases between. CDR3 DNA sequence: TGCGCCAGCAGCTCCAAGGGCCGGACACAGTACAATGAGCAGTTCTTC. This gives the protein CASSSKGRTQYNEQFF.

V is TRBV7-9 and J is TRBJ2-4; 7 bases match TRBD1. V gave up 3 bases and J gave up 8 bases; unmatched junction bases: 7. CDR3 length equals 14 residues. CDR1 and CDR2 (germline): SEHNR, FQNEAQ (reference sequence). The CDR3 DNA is TGTGCCAGCAGCTTTTTCGCAGGGGGTGACATTCAGTACTTC. Amino acid sequence: CASSFFAGGDIQYF.

This clone was detected only once. The CDR3 nucleotides read TGTGCCAGCAGTCCCACAGGGGGTCCAAAAAACACCATATATTTT. Translated, it gives CASSPTGGPKNTIYF. The V and J genes are TRBV6-5 and TRBJ1-3; 8 bases map to TRBD1. With 5 bases clipped from V and 6 bases from J, the junction kept 9 bases outside the gene matches. CDR3 length: 15 residues. Germline values: CDR1 MNHEY, CDR2 SVGAGI.

V usage is TRBV5-1 and J usage is TRBJ2-1, with 10 bases identical to TRBD2. Germline V gene lookup returns CDR1 SGHRS and CDR2 YFSETQ. This CDR3 region has 16 residues. V trimming: 0 bases; J trimming: 6 bases; junction bases outside the gene matches: 6. CDR3 amino acids: CASSLGTSGGVNEQFF. The CDR3 nucleotides read TGCGCCAGCAGCTTGGGGACTAGCGGAGGGGTCAATGAGCAGTTCTTC. The complete variable domain, with remaining parts taken from reference TRBV5-1 and TRBJ2-1, reads KAGVTQTPRYLIKTRGQQVTLSCSPISGHRSVSWYQQTPGQGLQFLFEYFSETQRNKGNFPGRFSGRQFSNSRSEMNVSTLELGDSALYLCASSLGTSGGVNEQFFGPGTRLTVL.

V usage is TRBV10-2 and J usage is TRBJ1-6; tentatively, D is TRBD1 (6 bases). The CDR3 is 13 residues long. V lost 8 bases to trimming and J lost 8 bases, with 13 bases between them. Germline assignment: CDR1 WSHSY and CDR2 SAAADI. Here the CDR3 reads CASRGEGDSPLHF. The CDR3 DNA is TGCGCCAGCCGGGGTGAGGGGGATTCACCCCTCCACTTT.

The gene calls are TRBV5-1 and TRBJ2-2; D call uncertain. CDR1 and CDR2 from the germline V gene are SGHRS and YFSETQ. Trimming removed 2 bases from V and 6 bases from J, with 8 bases in between. This CDR3 comprises 13 residues. CDR3 DNA: TGCGCCAGCAGCTTCCCAACAGCCGGGGAGCTGTTTTTT. This translates into CASSFPTAGELFF.

The chain employs TRBV28 and TRBJ1-4, with D possibly matching TRBD1 (5 bases). The V end was cut by 6 bases, the J end by 3 bases, with 17 bases between. The CDR3 length is 16 residues. The germline V gene encodes CDR1 MDHEN and CDR2 SYDVKM. CDR3 coding DNA: TGTGCCAGCAGACCCGTCGGGACGGCCCCTAATGAAAAACTGTTTTTT. This codes for CASRPVGTAPNEKLFF.

This clone was recorded a few times. J is TRBJ1-6 and V is TRBV6-5; 9 nucleotides line up with TRBD1. CDR1 and CDR2 (germline): MNHEY, SVGAGI. The J segment lost 7 bases and the V segment lost 3 bases, leaving 4 bases of the junction unmatched. CDR3 length equals 15 residues. The CDR3 is CASSYGTGFNSPLHF. In DNA, the CDR3 is TGTGCCAGCAGTTATGGGACAGGGTTCAATTCACCCCTCCACTTT.

The chain has TRBV6-7 and TRBJ1-1, with 7 positions matching TRBD1. TRBV6-7 is marked as an open reading frame, function uncertain. J gave up 9 bases and V 0 bases, and 16 bases lay outside the gene matches. This CDR3 contains 17 residues. The CDR3 bases are TGTGCCAGCAGTTACTCCAGGGGGGCCGCCGGGACAAGCAAAGCTTTCTTT. It is translated as CASSYSRGAAGTSKAFF.

The chain combines TRBV25-1 with TRBJ1-4, with D perhaps TRBD1 (6 bases). Germline CDR1 is MGHDK and CDR2 is SYGVNS. The V and J ends lost 4 bases and 5 bases respectively, with 11 bases between them. The CDR3 spans 14 residues. The CDR3 nucleotides read TGTGCCAGCAGTGGAACAACAGGGAATGAAAAACTGTTTTTT. It yields the protein CASSGTTGNEKLFF.